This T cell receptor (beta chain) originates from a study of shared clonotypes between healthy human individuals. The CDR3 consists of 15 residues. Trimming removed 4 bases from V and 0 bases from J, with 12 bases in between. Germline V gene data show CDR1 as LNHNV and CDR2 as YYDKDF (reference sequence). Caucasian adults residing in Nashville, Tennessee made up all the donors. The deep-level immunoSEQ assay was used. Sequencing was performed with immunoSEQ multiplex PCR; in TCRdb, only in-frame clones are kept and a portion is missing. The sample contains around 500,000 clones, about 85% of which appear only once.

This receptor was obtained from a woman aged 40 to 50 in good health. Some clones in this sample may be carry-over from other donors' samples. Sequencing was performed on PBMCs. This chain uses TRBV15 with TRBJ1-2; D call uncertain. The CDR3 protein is CATSTISTANYGYTF. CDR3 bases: TGTGCCACCAGCACCATTTCAACGGCTAACTATGGCTACACCTTC. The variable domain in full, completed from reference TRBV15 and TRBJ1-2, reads DAMVIQNPRYQVTQFGKPVTLSCSQTLNHNVMYWYQQKSSQAPKLLFHYYDKDFNNEADTPDNFQSRRPNTSFCFLDIRSPGLGDTAMYLCATSTISTANYGYTFGSGTRLTVV.